This note documents a single TCR beta chain sequence. The antigen is not known. These data belong to a study of T cell responses to AZD1222 COVID-19 vaccine. Study-wide findings and caveats: Mostly white British, mostly female donors; authors suggested clonal diversity may be underestimated.

Assay: immunoSEQ multiplex PCR; the TCRdb copy retains only in-frame clones and omits some. The table shows about 190,000 clones, with around nine tenths occurring only once. Material: peripheral blood, obtained 28 days after the second dose of the MenACWY control vaccine. The clonotype was recovered from an adult who received the MenACWY meningococcal vaccine as a control.

The CDR3: CASSPNGQNNYQPQHF. The CDR3 DNA reads as TGTGCCAGCAGCCCTAATGGACAGAATAACTATCAGCCCCAGCATTTT. The chain recombines TRBV7-2 with TRBJ1-5, with D possibly matching TRBD1 (6 bases). The CDR3 is made up of 16 amino acids. Germline lookup yields CDR1 SGHTA and CDR2 FQGNSA. The ends were cut back, 5 bases at V and 5 bases at J, with 19 bases in the middle. Complete variable domain (other parts from reference TRBV7-2 and TRBJ1-5): GAGVSQSPSNKVTEKGKDVELRCDPISGHTALYWYRQSLGQGLEFLIYFQGNSAPDKSGLPSDRFSAERTGGSVSTLTIQRTQQEDSAVYLCASSPNGQNNYQPQHFGDGTRLSIL.